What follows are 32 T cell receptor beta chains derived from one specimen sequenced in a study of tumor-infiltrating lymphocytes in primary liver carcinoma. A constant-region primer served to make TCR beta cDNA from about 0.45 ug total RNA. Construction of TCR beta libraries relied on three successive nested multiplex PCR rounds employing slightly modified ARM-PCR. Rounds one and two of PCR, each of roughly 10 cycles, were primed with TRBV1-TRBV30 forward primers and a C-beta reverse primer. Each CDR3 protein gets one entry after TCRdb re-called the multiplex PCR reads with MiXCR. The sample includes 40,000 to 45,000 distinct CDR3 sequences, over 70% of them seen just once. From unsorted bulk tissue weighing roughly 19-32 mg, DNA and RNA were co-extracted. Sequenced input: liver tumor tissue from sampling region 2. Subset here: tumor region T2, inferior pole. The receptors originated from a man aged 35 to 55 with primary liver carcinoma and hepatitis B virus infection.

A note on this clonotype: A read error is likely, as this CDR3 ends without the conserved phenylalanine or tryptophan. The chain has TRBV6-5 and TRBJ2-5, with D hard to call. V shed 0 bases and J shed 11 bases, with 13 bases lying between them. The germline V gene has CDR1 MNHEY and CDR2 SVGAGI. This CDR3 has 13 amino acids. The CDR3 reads CASSYSGQEIQYL. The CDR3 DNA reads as TGTGCCAGCAGTTACTCGGGTCAAGAGATTCAGTACCTC.

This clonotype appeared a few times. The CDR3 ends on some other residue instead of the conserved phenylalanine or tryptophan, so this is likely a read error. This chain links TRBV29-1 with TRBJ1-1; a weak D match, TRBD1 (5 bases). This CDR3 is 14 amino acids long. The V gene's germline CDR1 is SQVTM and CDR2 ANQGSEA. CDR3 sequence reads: CSGRRGGEDTGAFL. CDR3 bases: TGCAGCGGCCGCCGGGGGGGGGAGGACACTGGAGCTTTCCTT.

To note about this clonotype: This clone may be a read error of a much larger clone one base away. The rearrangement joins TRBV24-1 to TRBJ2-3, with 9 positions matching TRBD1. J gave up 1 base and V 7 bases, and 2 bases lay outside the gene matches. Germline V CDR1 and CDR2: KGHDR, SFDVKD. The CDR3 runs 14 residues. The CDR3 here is CATSWDRGTDTQYF. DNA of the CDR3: TGTGCCACCAGCTGGGACAGGGGCACAGATACGCAGTATTTT.

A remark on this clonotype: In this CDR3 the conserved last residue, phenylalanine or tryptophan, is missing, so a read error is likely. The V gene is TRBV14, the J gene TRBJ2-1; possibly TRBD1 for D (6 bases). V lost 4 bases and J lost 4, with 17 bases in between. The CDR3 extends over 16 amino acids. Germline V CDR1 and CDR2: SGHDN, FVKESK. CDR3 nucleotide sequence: TGTGCCAGCAGCCCTAGGACAGTGTTGGGATACAATGAGCAGTTCCTC. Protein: CASSPRTVLGYNEQFL.

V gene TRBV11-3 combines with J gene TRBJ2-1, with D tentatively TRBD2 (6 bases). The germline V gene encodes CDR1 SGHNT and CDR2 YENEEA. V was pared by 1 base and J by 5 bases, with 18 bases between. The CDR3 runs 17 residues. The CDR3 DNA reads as TGTGCCAGCAGCTTAGCCGTACCGGGACTTCCCCACAATGAGCAGTTCTTC. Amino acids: CASSLAVPGLPHNEQFF.

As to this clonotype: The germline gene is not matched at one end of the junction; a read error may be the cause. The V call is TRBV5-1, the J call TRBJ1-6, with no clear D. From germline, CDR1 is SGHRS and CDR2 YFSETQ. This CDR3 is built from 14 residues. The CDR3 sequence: CASGEGHDNSPLHF. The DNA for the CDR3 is TGCGCCAGCGGCGAGGGCCACGATAATTCACCCCTTCACTTT.

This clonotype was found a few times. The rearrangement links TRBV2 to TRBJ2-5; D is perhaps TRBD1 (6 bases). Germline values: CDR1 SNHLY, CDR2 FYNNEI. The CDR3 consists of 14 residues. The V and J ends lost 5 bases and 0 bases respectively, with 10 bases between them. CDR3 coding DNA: TGTGCCAGCAGTAAGGACAGTAACCAAGAGACCCAGTACTTC. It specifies CASSKDSNQETQYF.

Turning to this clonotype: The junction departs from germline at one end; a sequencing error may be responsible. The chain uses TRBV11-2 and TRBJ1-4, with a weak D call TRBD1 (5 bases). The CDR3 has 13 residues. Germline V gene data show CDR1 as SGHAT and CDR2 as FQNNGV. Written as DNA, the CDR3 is TGCGCCGACAGCTTAGGGCTAGCCGAAAAACTGTTTTTT. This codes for CADSLGLAEKLFF.

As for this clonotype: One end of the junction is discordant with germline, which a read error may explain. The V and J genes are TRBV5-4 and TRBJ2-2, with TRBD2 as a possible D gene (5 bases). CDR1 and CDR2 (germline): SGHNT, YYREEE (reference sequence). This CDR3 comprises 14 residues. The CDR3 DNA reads TGTGCCAGCAACTTCGATGAGCACACCGGGGAGTTGTTTTTT. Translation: CASNFDEHTGELFF.

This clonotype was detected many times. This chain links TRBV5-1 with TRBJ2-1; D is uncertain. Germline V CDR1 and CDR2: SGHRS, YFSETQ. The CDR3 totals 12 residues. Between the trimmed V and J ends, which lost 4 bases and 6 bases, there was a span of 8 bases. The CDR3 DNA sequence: TGCGCCAGCAGCCCCGAAGGCAATGAGCAGTTCTTC. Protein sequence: CASSPEGNEQFF.

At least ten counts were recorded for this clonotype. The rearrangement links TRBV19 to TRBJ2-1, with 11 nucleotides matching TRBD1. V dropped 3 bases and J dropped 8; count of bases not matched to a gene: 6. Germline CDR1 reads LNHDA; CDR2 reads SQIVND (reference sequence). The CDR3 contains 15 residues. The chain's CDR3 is CASSILGTGGYEQFF. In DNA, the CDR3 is TGTGCCAGTAGTATCCTCGGGACAGGGGGGTATGAGCAGTTCTTC.

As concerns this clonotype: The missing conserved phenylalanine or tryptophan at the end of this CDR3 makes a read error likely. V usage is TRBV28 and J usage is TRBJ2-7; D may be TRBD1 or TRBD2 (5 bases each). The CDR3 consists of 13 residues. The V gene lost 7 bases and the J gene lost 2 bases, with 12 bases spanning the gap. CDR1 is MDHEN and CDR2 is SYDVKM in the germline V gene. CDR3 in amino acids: CASNGDRAYEQYL. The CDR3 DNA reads TGTGCCAGCAACGGGGACCGAGCCTACGAGCAGTACCTC.

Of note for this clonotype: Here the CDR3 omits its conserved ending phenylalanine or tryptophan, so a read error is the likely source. The CDR3 region has the DNA TGTGCCAGCAGTGTACAGCGGACATCCTACGAGCAGTACTAC. As protein: CASSVQRTSYEQYY. The chain carries TRBV6-1 and TRBJ2-7, with D tentatively TRBD1 or TRBD2 (5 bases each). The length of the CDR3 is 14 residues. Trimming pared 4 bases from V and 1 base from J, leaving 11 bases between. Germline CDR1 is MNHNS and CDR2 is SASEGT.

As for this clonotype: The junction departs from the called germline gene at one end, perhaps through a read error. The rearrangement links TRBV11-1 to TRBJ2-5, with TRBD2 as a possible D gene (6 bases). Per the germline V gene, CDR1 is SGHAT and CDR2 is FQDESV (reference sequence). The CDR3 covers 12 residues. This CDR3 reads CASSLRGETQYF. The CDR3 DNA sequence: TGCGCCAGCAGCTTACGGGGGGAGACCCAGTACTTC.

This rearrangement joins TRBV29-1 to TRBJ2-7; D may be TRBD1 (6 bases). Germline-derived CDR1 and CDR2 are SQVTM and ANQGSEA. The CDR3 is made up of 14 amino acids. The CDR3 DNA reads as TGCAGTGTACAAGTTAGAGGGGGTGAAGGCGAGCAGTACTTC. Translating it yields CSVQVRGGEGEQYF.

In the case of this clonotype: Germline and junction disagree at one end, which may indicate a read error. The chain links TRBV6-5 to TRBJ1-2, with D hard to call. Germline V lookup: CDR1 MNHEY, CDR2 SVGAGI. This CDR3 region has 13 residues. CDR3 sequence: CAGSPPGSHGHTF. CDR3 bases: TGTGCCGGCAGCCCACCTGGTAGCCATGGCCACACCTTC.

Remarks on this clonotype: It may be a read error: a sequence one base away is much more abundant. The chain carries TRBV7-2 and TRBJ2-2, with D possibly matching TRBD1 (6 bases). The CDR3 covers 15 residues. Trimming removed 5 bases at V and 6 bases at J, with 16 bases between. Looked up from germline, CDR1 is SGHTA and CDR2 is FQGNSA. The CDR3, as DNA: TGTGCCAGCAGCCCGCGGTACAGGGCGGCCGGGGAGCTGTTTTTT. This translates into CASSPRYRAAGELFF.

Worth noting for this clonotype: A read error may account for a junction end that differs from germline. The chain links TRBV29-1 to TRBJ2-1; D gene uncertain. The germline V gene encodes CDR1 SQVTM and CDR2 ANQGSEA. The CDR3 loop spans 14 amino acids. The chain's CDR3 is CSVGTIGSYNEQFF. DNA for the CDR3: TGCAGCGTCGGTACTATAGGTTCCTATAATGAGCAGTTCTTC.

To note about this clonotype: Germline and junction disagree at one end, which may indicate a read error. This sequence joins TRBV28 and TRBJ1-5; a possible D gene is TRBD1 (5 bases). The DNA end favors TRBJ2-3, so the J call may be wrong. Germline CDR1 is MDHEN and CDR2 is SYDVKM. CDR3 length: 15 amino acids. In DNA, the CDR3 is TGTGCTAGCAGTTTAAGGGGTTTGGGCAATCAGCCCCAGTATTTT. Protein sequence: CASSLRGLGNQPQYF.

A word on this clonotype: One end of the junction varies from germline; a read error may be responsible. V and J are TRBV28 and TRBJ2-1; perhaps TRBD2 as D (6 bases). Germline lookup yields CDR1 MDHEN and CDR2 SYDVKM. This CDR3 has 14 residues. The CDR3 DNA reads TGTGCCAGCAGTCGGGACTTGGCCTATAATGGGCAGTTCTTC. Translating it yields CASSRDLAYNGQFF.

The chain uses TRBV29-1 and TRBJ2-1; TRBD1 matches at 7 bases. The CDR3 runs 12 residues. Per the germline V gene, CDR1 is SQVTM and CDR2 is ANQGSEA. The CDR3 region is CRGRQGFDEQFF. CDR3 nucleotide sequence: TGCAGGGGACGACAGGGTTTCGATGAGCAGTTCTTC.

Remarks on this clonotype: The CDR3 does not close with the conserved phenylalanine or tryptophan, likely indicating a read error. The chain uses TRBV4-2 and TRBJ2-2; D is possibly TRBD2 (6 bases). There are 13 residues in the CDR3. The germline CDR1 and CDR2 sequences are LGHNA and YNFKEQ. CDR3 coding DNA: TGTGCGGTAGGCATAGCGGACAACGGGGAGCTGTTTTAT. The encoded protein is CAVGIADNGELFY.

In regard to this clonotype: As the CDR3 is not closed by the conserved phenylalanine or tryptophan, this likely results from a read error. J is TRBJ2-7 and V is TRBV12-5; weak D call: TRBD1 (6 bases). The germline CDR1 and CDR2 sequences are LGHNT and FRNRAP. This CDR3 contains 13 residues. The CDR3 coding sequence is TGTGCCAGTGAGGGGGTCGATTCCTACGAGCAGTACATC. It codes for CASEGVDSYEQYI.

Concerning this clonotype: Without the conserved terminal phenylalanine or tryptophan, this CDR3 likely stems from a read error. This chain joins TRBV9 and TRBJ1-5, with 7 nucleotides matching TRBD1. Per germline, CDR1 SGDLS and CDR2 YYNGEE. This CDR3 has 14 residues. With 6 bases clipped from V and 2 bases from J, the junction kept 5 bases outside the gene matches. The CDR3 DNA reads TGTGCCAGCAACCCCACAGGGGGCAATCAGCCCCAGCATCTT. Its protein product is CASNPTGGNQPQHL.

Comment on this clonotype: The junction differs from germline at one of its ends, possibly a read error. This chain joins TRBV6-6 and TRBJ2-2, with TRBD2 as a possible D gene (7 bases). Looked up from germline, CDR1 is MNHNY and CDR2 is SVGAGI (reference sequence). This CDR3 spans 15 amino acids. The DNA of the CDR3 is TGTGCCAGTACTATAGGGGGGGCGAACACCGAGGAGCTGTCTTTT. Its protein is CASTIGGANTEELSF.

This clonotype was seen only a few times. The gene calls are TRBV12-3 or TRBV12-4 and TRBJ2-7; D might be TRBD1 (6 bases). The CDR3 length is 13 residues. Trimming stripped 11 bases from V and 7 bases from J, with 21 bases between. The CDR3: CAGTVQGKEEQYF. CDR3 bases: TGTGCCGGCACTGTACAGGGTAAGGAGGAGCAGTACTTC.

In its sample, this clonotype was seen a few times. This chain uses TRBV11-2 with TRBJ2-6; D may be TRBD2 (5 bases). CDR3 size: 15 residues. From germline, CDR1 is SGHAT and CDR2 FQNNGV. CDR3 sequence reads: CATQRPRTEANVLTF. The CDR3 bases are TGTGCTACCCAGCGGCCGCGCACTGAGGCCAACGTCCTGACTTTC.

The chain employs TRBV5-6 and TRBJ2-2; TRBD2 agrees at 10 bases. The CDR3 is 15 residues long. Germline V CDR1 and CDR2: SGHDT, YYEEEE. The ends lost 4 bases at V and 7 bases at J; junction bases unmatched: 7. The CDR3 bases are TGTGCCAGCAGCCTGAGACTAGCGGGCATCGGGGAGCTGTTTTTT. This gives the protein CASSLRLAGIGELFF.

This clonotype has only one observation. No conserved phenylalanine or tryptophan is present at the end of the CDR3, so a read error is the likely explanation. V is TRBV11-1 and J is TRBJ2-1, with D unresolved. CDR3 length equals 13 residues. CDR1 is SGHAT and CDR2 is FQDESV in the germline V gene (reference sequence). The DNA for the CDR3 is TGTGCCAGCGGCTTTTCTGAAATCCATGAGCAGTTCCTA. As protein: CASGFSEIHEQFL.

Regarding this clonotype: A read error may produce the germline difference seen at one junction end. CDR3 nucleotide sequence: TGTGCCGGCAGTTCAGTCCCCCTAAACGGGGGGACAGATACGCAGTATTTT. This encodes CAGSSVPLNGGTDTQYF. The chain links TRBV6-5 to TRBJ2-3, with TRBD2 matching 7 bases. Germline loops: CDR1 MNHEY, CDR2 SVGAGI. The CDR3 extends over 17 amino acids.

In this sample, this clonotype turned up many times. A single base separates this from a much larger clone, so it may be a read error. The CDR3 region is CASGFFVGEETQYF. CDR3 in DNA: TGTGCCAGCGGTTTTTTCGTGGGTGAAGAGACCCAGTACTTC. J is TRBJ2-5 and V is TRBV12-3 or TRBV12-4; D is unresolved. The CDR3 runs 14 residues.

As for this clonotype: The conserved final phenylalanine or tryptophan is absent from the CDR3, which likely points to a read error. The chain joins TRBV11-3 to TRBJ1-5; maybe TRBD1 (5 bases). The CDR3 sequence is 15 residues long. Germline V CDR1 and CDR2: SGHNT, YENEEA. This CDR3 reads CASNLDLGVAQAQHL. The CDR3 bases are TGTGCCAGCAACTTAGATCTGGGGGTGGCTCAGGCCCAGCATCTT.